The clone carrying this T cell receptor beta chain appeared a few times. Germline CDR1 SGHVS, CDR2 FQNEAQ. With 3 bases removed from V and 4 bases from J, the gap between germline ends came to 7 bases. This CDR3 is 13 amino acids long. These data are taken from a study of blood T cell repertoires in COVID-19. Study in general: T cells, B-cell-depleted T cells, or PBMCs provided the cDNA or gDNA that served as material.

Study processing details: Using reference gene primer amplification, nucleated cell counts were estimated. Generated by immunoSEQ multiplex PCR, the TCRdb table keeps only in-frame clones and is missing some. V and J calls plus clone size are reproduced from that table; the DNA served to infer D and trimming. Altogether roughly 99,000 clones are present, more than 70% being singletons, with the ten largest covering roughly 4.9%. The sequencing input was peripheral blood. The clonotype comes from a man in his forties or fifties with active or convalescent COVID-19. The V and J genes are TRBV7-8 and TRBJ1-5, with D uncertain. As DNA, the CDR3 is TGTGCCAGCAGCTTTAATCCTAATCAGCCCCAGCATTTT. Protein sequence: CASSFNPNQPQHF.